The present T cell receptor beta chain was sequenced within a study of Ad26.COV2.S vaccination and SARS-CoV-2 variants. Looking at the study overall: The donor was enrolled in the Ad26.COV2.S arm of the COV1001 trial. Into the muscle, Ad26.COV2.S was dosed once or twice, 56 days apart.

Repertoires were generated with immunoSEQ multiplex PCR, while TCRdb's copy carries only in-frame clones and drops some. The data contain more than 300,000 clones, 85% of them seen just once; the ten biggest clones take up approximately 2.2%. Notes on this clone: The target antigen is unknown.

Points from the study as a whole: It was reported that spike-specific CD8+ and CD4+ T cell responses were substantially broad after vaccination.

Documented treatment: around 19 received Ad26.COV2.S at low or high dose, single or two shots; a few received placebo; per-sample allocation not given. Collection of the samples took place on day 63 after the first injection of vaccine or placebo. The administered vaccine (an Ad26 vector) expressed Wuhan-strain SARS-CoV-2 spike. V lost 0 bases to trimming and J lost 6 bases, with 28 bases between them. The CDR3 is made up of 20 amino acids. Germline CDR1 SGDLS, CDR2 YYNGEE. The material was peripheral blood, obtained in a trial of Ad26.COV2.S vaccine versus placebo. The gene calls are TRBV9 and TRBJ2-1, with a tentative D call TRBD1 (6 bases). The receptor's source is a person aged 18-65 years who received the Ad26.COV2.S COVID-19 vaccine or a placebo. CDR3 sequence: CASSVGKLGAPGQGINEQFF. The CDR3 DNA reads TGTGCCAGCAGCGTAGGGAAACTGGGGGCTCCGGGACAAGGGATCAATGAGCAGTTCTTC.